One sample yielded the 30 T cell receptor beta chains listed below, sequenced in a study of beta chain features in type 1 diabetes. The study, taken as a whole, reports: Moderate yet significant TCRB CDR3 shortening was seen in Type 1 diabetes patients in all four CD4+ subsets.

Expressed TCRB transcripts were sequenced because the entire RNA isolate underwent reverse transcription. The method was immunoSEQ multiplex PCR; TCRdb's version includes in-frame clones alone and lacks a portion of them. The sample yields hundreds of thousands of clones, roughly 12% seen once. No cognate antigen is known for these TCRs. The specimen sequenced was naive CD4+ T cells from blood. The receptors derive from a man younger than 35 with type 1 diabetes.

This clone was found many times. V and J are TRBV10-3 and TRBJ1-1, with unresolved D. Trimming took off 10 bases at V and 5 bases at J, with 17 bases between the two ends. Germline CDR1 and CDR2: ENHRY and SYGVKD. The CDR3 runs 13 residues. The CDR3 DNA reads TGTGCCACCTACGCGGTGGGAGTTACTGAAGCTTTCTTT. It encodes CATYAVGVTEAFF.

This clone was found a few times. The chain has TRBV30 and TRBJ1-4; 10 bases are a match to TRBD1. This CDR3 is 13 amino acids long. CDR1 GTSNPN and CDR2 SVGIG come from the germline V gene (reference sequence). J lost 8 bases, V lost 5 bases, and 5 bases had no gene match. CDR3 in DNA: TGTGCCTGGCTGACAGGGGGCGGCGAAAAACTGTTTTTT. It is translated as CAWLTGGGEKLFF.

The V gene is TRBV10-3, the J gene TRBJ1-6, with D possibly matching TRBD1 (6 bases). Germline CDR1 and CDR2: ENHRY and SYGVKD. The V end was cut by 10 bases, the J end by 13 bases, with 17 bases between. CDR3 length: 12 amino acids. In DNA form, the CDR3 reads TGTGCCACCTATCAGACAGGTAGTCCCCTCCACTTT. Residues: CATYQTGSPLHF.

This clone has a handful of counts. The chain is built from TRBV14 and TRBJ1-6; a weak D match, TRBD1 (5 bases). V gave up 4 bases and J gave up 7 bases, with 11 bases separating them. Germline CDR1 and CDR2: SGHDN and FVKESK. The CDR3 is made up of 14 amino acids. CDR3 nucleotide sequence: TGTGCCAGCAGCCTCGGGACGGTGAATTCACCCCTCCACTTT. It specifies CASSLGTVNSPLHF.

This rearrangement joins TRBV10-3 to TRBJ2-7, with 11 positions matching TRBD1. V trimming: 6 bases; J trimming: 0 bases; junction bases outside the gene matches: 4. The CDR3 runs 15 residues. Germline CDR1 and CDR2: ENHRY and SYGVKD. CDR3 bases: TGTGCCATCAGAGCCGGGACAGGGGGCTCCTACGAGCAGTACTTC. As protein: CAIRAGTGGSYEQYF.

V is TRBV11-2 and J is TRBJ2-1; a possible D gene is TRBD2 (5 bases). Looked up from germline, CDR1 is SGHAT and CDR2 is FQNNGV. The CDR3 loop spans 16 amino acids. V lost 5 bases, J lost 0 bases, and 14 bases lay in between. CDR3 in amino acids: CASSLRPGTSYNEQFF. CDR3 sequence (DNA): TGTGCCAGCAGCCTCCGACCGGGAACCTCCTACAATGAGCAGTTCTTC.

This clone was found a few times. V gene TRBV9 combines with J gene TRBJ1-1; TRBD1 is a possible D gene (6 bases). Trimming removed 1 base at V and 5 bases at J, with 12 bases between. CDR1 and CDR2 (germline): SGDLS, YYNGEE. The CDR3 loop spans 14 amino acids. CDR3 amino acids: CASSVSGVATEAFF. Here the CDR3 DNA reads TGTGCCAGCAGCGTATCAGGGGTTGCGACTGAAGCTTTCTTT.

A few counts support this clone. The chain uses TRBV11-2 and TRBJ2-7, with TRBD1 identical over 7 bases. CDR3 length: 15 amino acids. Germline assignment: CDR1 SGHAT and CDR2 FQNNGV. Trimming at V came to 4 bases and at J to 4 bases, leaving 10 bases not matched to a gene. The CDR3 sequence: CASSSPSDRIYEQYF. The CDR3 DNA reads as TGTGCCAGCAGCTCCCCCTCGGACAGGATATACGAGCAGTACTTC.

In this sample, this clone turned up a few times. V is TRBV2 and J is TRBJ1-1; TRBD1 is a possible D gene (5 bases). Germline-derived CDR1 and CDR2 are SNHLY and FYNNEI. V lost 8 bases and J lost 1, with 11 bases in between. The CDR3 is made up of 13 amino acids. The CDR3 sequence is CASQDGTNTEAFF. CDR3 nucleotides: TGTGCCAGCCAGGACGGGACGAACACTGAAGCTTTCTTT.

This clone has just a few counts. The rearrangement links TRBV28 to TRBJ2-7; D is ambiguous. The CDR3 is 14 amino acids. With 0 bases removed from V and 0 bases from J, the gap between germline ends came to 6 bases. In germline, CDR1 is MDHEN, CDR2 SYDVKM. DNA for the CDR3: TGTGCCAGCAGTTTATGGGTGGGCTCCTACGAGCAGTACTTC. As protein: CASSLWVGSYEQYF.

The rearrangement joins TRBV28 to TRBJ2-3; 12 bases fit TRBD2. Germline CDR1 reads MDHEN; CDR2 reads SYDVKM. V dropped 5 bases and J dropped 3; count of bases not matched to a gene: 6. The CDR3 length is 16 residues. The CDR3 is CASSRLAGASTDTQYF. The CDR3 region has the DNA TGTGCCAGCAGTCGACTAGCGGGGGCCTCGACAGATACGCAGTATTTT.

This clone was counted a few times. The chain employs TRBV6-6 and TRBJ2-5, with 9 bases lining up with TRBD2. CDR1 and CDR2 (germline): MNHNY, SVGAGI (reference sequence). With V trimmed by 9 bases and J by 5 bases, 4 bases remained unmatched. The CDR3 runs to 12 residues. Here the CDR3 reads CASAGLAETQYF. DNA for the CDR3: TGTGCCAGTGCCGGACTAGCGGAGACCCAGTACTTC.

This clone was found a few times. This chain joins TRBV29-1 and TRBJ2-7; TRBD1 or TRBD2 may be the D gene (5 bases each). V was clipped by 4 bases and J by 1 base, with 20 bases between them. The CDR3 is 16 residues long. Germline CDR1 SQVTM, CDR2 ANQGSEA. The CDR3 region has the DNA TGCAGCGTTGCAGGGCAGGGAGCGACCCGATCCTACGAGCAGTACTTC. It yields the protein CSVAGQGATRSYEQYF.

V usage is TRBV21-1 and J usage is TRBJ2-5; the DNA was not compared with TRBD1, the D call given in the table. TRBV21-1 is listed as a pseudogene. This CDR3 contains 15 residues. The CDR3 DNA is TGTGCCAGCAGCAAAGTAGGACAGGTCCAAGAGACCCAGTACTTC. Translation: CASSKVGQVQETQYF.

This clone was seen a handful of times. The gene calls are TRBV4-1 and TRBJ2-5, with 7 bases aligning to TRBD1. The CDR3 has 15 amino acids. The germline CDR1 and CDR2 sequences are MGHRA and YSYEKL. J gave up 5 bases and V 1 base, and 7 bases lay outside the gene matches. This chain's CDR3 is CASSQGDRDGETQYF. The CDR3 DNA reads TGCGCCAGCAGCCAAGGAGACAGGGACGGTGAGACCCAGTACTTC.

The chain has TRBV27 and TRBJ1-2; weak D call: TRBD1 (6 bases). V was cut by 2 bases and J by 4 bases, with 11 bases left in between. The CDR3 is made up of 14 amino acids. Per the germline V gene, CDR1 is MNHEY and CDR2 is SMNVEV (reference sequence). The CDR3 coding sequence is TGTGCCAGCAGTTTAGGGATGGACAGCTATGGCTACACCTTC. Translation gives CASSLGMDSYGYTF.

CDR3 sequence: CARSFPTGQWSGYTF. The CDR3 region has the DNA TGTGCCAGAAGCTTCCCCACAGGGCAGTGGAGTGGCTACACCTTC. The V gene is TRBV5-3, the J gene TRBJ1-2, with a weak D call TRBD1 (6 bases). TRBV5-3 is flagged as an ORF with uncertain function. The CDR3 is 15 amino acids. V dropped 2 bases and J dropped 7 bases, with 18 bases sitting between them.

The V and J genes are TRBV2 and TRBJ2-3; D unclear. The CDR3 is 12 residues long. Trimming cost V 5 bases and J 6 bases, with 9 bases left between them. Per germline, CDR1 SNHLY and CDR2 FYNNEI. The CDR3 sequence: CASSYSGDTQYF. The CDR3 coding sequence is TGTGCCAGCAGTTACTCCGGTGATACGCAGTATTTT.

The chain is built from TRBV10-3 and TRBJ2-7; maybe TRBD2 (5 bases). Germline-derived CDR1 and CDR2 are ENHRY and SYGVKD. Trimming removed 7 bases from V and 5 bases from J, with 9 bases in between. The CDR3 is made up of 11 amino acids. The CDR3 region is CAIMRADEQYF. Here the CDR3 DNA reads TGTGCCATCATGAGGGCAGACGAGCAGTACTTC.

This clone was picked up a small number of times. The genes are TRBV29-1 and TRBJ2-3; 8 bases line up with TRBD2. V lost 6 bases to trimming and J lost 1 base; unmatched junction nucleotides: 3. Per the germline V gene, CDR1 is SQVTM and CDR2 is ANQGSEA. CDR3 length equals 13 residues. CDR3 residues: CSVRRGGTDTQYF. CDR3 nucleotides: TGCAGCGTCCGGCGGGGGGGCACAGATACGCAGTATTTT.

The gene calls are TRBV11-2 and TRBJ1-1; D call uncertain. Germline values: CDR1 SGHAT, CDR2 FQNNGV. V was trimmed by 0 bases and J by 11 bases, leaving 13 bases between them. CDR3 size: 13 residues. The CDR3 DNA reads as TGTGCCAGCAGCTTAGAATACGGAGGGTCGGCTTTCTTT. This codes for CASSLEYGGSAFF.

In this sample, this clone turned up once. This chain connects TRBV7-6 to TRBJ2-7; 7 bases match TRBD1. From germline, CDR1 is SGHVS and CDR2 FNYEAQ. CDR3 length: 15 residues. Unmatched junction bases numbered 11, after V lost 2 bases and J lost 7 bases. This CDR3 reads CASSLRLGGEYEQYF. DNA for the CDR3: TGTGCCAGCAGCTTACGGTTAGGGGGCGAGTATGAGCAGTACTTC.

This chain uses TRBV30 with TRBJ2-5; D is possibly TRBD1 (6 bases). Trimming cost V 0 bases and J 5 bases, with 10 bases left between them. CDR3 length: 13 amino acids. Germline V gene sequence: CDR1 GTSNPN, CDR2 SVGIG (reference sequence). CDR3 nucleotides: TGTGCCTGGAGTGTAGGGGGAGTCGAGACCCAGTACTTC. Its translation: CAWSVGGVETQYF.

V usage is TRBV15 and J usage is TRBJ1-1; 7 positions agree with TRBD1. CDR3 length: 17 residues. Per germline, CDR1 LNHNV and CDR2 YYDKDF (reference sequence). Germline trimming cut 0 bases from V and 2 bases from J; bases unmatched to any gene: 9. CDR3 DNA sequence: TGTGCCACCAGCAGAGACCGTGCGGGACAGCCTAACACTGAAGCTTTCTTT. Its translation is CATSRDRAGQPNTEAFF.

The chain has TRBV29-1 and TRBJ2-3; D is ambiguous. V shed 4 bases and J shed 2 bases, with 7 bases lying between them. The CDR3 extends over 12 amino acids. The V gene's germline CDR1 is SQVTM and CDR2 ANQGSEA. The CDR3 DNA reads TGCAGCGTTGGGGCCCACACAGATACGCAGTATTTT. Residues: CSVGAHTDTQYF.

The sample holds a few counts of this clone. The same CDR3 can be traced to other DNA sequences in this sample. The CDR3 DNA follows: TGTGCCAGCAGCCAAGGTCCGGGTGCTGAAGCTTTCTTT. Amino acids: CASSQGPGAEAFF. The chain links TRBV14 to TRBJ1-1; D is uncertain. Deletions cut 1 base from V and 6 bases from J, with 9 bases between. CDR1 and CDR2 (germline): SGHDN, FVKESK. The CDR3 runs 13 residues.

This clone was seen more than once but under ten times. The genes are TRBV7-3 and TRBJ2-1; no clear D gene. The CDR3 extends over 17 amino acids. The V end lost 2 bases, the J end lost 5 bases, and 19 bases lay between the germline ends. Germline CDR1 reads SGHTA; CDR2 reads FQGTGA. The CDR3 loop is CASSLGPITGDHNEQFF. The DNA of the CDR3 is TGTGCCAGCAGCTTAGGCCCTATTACCGGAGACCACAATGAGCAGTTCTTC.

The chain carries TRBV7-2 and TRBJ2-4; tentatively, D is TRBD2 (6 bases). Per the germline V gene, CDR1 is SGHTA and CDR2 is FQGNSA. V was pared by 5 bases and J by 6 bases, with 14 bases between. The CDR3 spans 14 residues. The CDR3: CASSRESLPNIQYF. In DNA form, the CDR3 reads TGTGCCAGCAGCCGGGAGTCCCTGCCAAACATTCAGTACTTC. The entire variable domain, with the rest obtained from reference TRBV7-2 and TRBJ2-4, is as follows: GAGVSQSPSNKVTEKGKDVELRCDPISGHTALYWYRQSLGQGLEFLIYFQGNSAPDKSGLPSDRFSAERTGGSVSTLTIQRTQQEDSAVYLCASSRESLPNIQYFGAGTRLSVL.

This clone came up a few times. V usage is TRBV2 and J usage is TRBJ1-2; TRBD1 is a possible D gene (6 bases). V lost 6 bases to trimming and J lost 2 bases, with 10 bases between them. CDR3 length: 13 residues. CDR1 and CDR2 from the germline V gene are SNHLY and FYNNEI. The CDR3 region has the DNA TGTGCCAGCAGACAAGACAGGAACTATGGCTACACCTTC. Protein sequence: CASRQDRNYGYTF.

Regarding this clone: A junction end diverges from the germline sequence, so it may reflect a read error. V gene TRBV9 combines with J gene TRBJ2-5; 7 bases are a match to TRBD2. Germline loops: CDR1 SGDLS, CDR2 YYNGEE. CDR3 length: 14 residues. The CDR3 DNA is TGTGCCAGCACCGTAGGTCCAGCGGGGGAGACCCAGTACTTC. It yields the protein CASTVGPAGETQYF.